Presented here are 25 T cell receptor beta chains from one specimen sequenced in a study of cytomegalovirus exposure and HLA in healthy donors. Vbeta (60) and Jbeta (13) primers were used in the PCR. Libraries were prepared by immunoSEQ multiplex PCR; TCRdb keeps only in-frame clonotypes and omits some of them. The table records 150,000 to 200,000 clones, 75% to 90% of them present only once. The sequencing sample was made of PBMCs. The origin of the receptors is a human donor in good health.

The V gene is TRBV5-6, the J gene TRBJ1-1, with D maybe TRBD1 (6 bases). Trimming left V 6 bases short and J 10 bases short, with 16 bases between. The germline V gene has CDR1 SGHDT and CDR2 YYEEEE. The length of the CDR3 is 12 residues. The CDR3 bases are TGTGCCAGCACCGAGGGGGGGGCTGCAGCTTTCTTT. It yields the protein CASTEGGAAAFF.

The rearrangement links TRBV9 to TRBJ1-1; D ambiguous. The V and J ends lost 4 bases and 3 bases respectively, with 16 bases between them. Germline V gene data show CDR1 as SGDLS and CDR2 as YYNGEE. The CDR3 is 15 residues long. The CDR3 DNA sequence: TGTGCCAGCAGCCCATACTCAATCGGGGACACTGAAGCTTTCTTT. It encodes CASSPYSIGDTEAFF.

The chain carries TRBV4-2 and TRBJ2-2; tentatively, D is TRBD1 (6 bases). The V end was cut by 4 bases, the J end by 1 base, with 16 bases between. CDR1 and CDR2 from the germline V gene are LGHNA and YNFKEQ. The CDR3 contains 17 residues. The CDR3 nucleotides are TGTGCCAGCAGCCGCCAGGGGACGGACCTGAACACCGGGGAGCTGTTTTTT. Translating it yields CASSRQGTDLNTGELFF.

This clone was picked up one time. V and J are TRBV5-1 and TRBJ2-3, with D unresolved. Trimming removed 3 bases from V and 1 base from J, with 6 bases in between. Looked up from germline, CDR1 is SGHRS and CDR2 is YFSETQ. The CDR3 totals 13 residues. Here the CDR3 reads CASSSGGTDTQYF. The CDR3 nucleotides are TGCGCCAGCAGCTCCGGAGGCACAGATACGCAGTATTTT.

The chain is built from TRBV7-9 and TRBJ2-1; 7 positions match TRBD1. The trim removed 1 base at V and 4 bases at J, leaving 4 bases unmatched. Germline CDR1 is SEHNR and CDR2 is FQNEAQ (reference sequence). The CDR3 extends over 15 amino acids. Here the CDR3 DNA reads TGTGCCAGCAGCTTAGGAGGGACAGCGTACAATGAGCAGTTCTTC. As protein: CASSLGGTAYNEQFF.

This clone was seen just once. This chain connects TRBV19 to TRBJ2-7; 8 bases are shared with TRBD1. J lost 0 bases, V lost 3 bases, and 4 bases had no gene match. This CDR3 is built from 15 residues. Looked up from germline, CDR1 is LNHDA and CDR2 is SQIVND (reference sequence). The CDR3 DNA reads TGTGCCAGTAGTATCTACAGGGGGAACTCCTACGAGCAGTACTTC. This codes for CASSIYRGNSYEQYF.

This clone was found a few times. V usage is TRBV4-3 and J usage is TRBJ2-2; D gene unclear. Trimming removed 0 bases from V and 4 bases from J, with 6 bases in between. CDR3 size: 14 residues. Germline assignment: CDR1 LGHNA and CDR2 YSLEER. For the CDR3, the DNA is TGCGCCAGCAGCCAAGACCGGTTCACCGGGGAGCTGTTTTTT. It yields the protein CASSQDRFTGELFF.

V and J are TRBV15 and TRBJ1-4; 8 positions agree with TRBD1. This CDR3 has 16 amino acids. V shed 1 base, J shed 4 bases, and the junction held 5 bases outside the gene matches. Germline-derived CDR1 and CDR2 are LNHNV and YYDKDF (reference sequence). DNA of the CDR3: TGTGCCACCAGCAGAGCTCAGGGGGCAAATAATGAAAAACTGTTTTTT. This sequence encodes CATSRAQGANNEKLFF.

The chain uses TRBV7-9 and TRBJ2-5; 8 nucleotides align to TRBD1. The CDR3 runs 15 residues. Per germline, CDR1 SEHNR and CDR2 FQNEAQ (reference sequence). V lost 10 bases and J lost 2; bases outside the gene matches: 12. CDR3 amino acids: CATGGGQGIQETQYF. DNA for the CDR3: TGTGCCACAGGGGGAGGACAGGGAATACAAGAGACCCAGTACTTC.

The chain combines TRBV5-1 with TRBJ2-1; 10 positions agree with TRBD2. This CDR3 contains 15 residues. Per the germline V gene, CDR1 is SGHRS and CDR2 is YFSETQ. Trimming cost V 0 bases and J 7 bases; bases outside gene matches: 4. CDR3 protein: CASSLVSGGKNEQFF. CDR3 in DNA: TGCGCCAGCAGCTTGGTTAGCGGGGGGAAAAATGAGCAGTTCTTC.

The rearrangement joins TRBV9 to TRBJ2-7; a possible D gene is TRBD2 (6 bases). Looked up from germline, CDR1 is SGDLS and CDR2 is YYNGEE. The CDR3 totals 15 residues. Trimming cost V 3 bases and J 2 bases, with 15 bases left between them. This CDR3 reads CASSAGSGFPYEQYF. CDR3 sequence (DNA): TGTGCCAGCAGCGCAGGTAGCGGATTTCCCTACGAGCAGTACTTC.

The rearrangement links TRBV14 to TRBJ1-4; TRBD1 might be the D (5 bases). Germline V gene data show CDR1 as SGHDN and CDR2 as FVKESK. V lost 1 base and J lost 4, with 10 bases in between. CDR3 length equals 15 residues. The CDR3 sequence: CASSQGQSYNEKLFF. DNA for the CDR3: TGTGCCAGCAGCCAAGGACAGTCTTATAATGAAAAACTGTTTTTT.

The V gene is TRBV27, the J gene TRBJ1-5; 10 bases match TRBD1. Germline values: CDR1 MNHEY, CDR2 SMNVEV (reference sequence). CDR3 length equals 15 residues. V gave up 6 bases and J gave up 4 bases; unmatched junction bases: 6. CDR3 in DNA: TGTGCCAGCAGAACAACGGGACAGGGGAATCAGCCCCAGCATTTT. It translates to CASRTTGQGNQPQHF.

The CDR3 loop is CASSLSGRSSYEQYF. For the CDR3, the DNA is TGTGCCAGCAGCCTTTCTGGTCGGAGCTCCTACGAGCAGTACTTC. The chain recombines TRBV6-1 with TRBJ2-7; D unresolved. V gave up 6 bases and J gave up 0 bases, with 15 bases separating them. CDR3 length equals 15 residues. Germline CDR1 and CDR2: MNHNS and SASEGT.

Here the CDR3 DNA reads TGTGCCAGTAGTATGCCACCTGGACTTGGGGATGGCTACACCTTC. Residues: CASSMPPGLGDGYTF. The chain has TRBV19 and TRBJ1-2, with D uncertain. CDR1 is LNHDA and CDR2 is SQIVND in the germline V gene (reference sequence). Trimming took off 3 bases at V and 6 bases at J, with 17 bases between the two ends. This CDR3 region has 15 residues.

The chain has TRBV7-2 and TRBJ1-1; tentative D call: TRBD1 (5 bases). The CDR3 has 15 residues. Germline V gene sequence: CDR1 SGHTA, CDR2 FQGNSA. V lost 4 bases to trimming and J lost 0 bases, with 12 bases between them. CDR3 nucleotides: TGTGCCAGCAGCTCGCCGTGGGGGGTGAACACTGAAGCTTTCTTT. This sequence encodes CASSSPWGVNTEAFF.

This rearrangement joins TRBV5-6 to TRBJ2-1, with 10 bases aligning to TRBD1. The germline CDR1 and CDR2 sequences are SGHDT and YYEEEE. The CDR3 consists of 18 residues. With 1 base clipped from V and 1 base from J, the junction kept 8 bases outside the gene matches. The DNA for the CDR3 is TGTGCCAGCAGCTTGACGGGGACAGGGGTTGGGTCCTACAATGAGCAGTTCTTC. Its translation is CASSLTGTGVGSYNEQFF.

This sequence joins TRBV5-1 and TRBJ1-2, with TRBD1 identical over 8 bases. Germline CDR1 reads SGHRS; CDR2 reads YFSETQ. The CDR3 is 14 amino acids. After removal of 3 bases from V and 4 bases from J, the junction contained 5 bases not matched to a gene. CDR3 loop: CASSSGQGTYGYTF. For the CDR3, the DNA is TGCGCCAGCAGCTCAGGACAGGGAACCTATGGCTACACCTTC.

CDR3 coding DNA: TGCGCCAGCAGCCTTGACAGGGGTCCATACCGAGAGCAGTTCTTC. Translated, it gives CASSLDRGPYREQFF. V and J are TRBV5-1 and TRBJ2-1; 8 bases are shared with TRBD1. The J segment lost 10 bases and the V segment lost 4 bases, leaving 13 bases of the junction unmatched. The CDR3 loop spans 15 amino acids. Germline lookup yields CDR1 SGHRS and CDR2 YFSETQ.

This clone was seen a single time. This rearrangement joins TRBV2 to TRBJ1-5, with TRBD1 matching over 9 bases. The CDR3 spans 15 residues. Per the germline V gene, CDR1 is SNHLY and CDR2 is FYNNEI. The trim removed 5 bases at V and 2 bases at J, leaving 4 bases unmatched. The CDR3 DNA follows: TGTGCCAGCAGTTCCACAGGGGGCGGCAATCAGCCCCAGCATTTT. Residues: CASSSTGGGNQPQHF.

The rearrangement links TRBV2 to TRBJ1-5, with a tentative D call TRBD1 (6 bases). The CDR3 is made up of 14 amino acids. The ends were cut back, 3 bases at V and 10 bases at J, with 16 bases in the middle. The germline CDR1 and CDR2 sequences are SNHLY and FYNNEI. The DNA for the CDR3 is TGTGCCAGCAGTGACCGGGACACGTGGAGACCCCAGCATTTT. Protein: CASSDRDTWRPQHF.

This clone was detected once. V and J are TRBV27 and TRBJ2-2; 13 bases map to TRBD2. The junction had 5 bases not matched to a gene; V was cut back by 4 bases and J by 6 bases. Germline loops: CDR1 MNHEY, CDR2 SMNVEV (reference sequence). The CDR3 totals 16 residues. The CDR3 loop reads CASSSQLAGGPGELFF. The DNA for the CDR3 is TGTGCCAGCAGTTCACAACTAGCGGGGGGGCCCGGGGAGCTGTTTTTT.

V is TRBV15 and J is TRBJ1-3, with TRBD1 as a possible D gene (5 bases). Trimming pared 0 bases from V and 0 bases from J, leaving 12 bases between. The length of the CDR3 is 17 residues. Per germline, CDR1 LNHNV and CDR2 YYDKDF (reference sequence). As DNA, the CDR3 is TGTGCCACCAGCAGAGATCGCAGGGCGCCCTCTGGAAACACCATATATTTT. Amino acid sequence: CATSRDRRAPSGNTIYF. Based on the CDR3 plus reference TRBV15 and TRBJ1-3, the full variable domain is DAMVIQNPRYQVTQFGKPVTLSCSQTLNHNVMYWYQQKSSQAPKLLFHYYDKDFNNEADTPDNFQSRRPNTSFCFLDIRSPGLGDTAMYLCATSRDRRAPSGNTIYFGEGSWLTVV.

This chain joins TRBV4-3 and TRBJ2-3; 13 positions match TRBD2. The CDR3 runs 18 residues. V lost 0 bases to trimming and J lost 2 bases; unmatched junction nucleotides: 5. CDR1 and CDR2 from the germline V gene are LGHNA and YSLEER. The CDR3 nucleotides are TGCGCCAGCAGCCAAGATGTACTAGCGGGGGGGTACACAGATACGCAGTATTTT. Its protein product is CASSQDVLAGGYTDTQYF.

The rearrangement links TRBV5-5 to TRBJ2-1; 8 bases match TRBD2. Looked up from germline, CDR1 is SGHKS and CDR2 is YYEKEE (reference sequence). The length of the CDR3 is 15 residues. V was clipped by 3 bases and J by 2 bases; unmatched bases: 4. CDR3 sequence reads: CASSYGGATYNEQFF. The CDR3, as DNA: TGTGCCAGCAGCTACGGGGGGGCAACCTACAATGAGCAGTTCTTC.